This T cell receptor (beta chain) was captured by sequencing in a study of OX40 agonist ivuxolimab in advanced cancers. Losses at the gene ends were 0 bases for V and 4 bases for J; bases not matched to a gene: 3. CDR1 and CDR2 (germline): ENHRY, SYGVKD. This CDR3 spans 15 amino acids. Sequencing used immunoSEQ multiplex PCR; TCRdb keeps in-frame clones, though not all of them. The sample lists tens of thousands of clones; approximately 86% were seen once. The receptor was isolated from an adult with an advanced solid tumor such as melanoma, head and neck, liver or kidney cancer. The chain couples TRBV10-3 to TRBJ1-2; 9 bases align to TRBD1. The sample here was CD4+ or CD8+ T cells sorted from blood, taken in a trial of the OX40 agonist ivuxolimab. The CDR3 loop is CAISESDRGPYGYTF. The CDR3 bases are TGTGCCATCAGTGAGTCGGACAGGGGCCCCTATGGCTACACCTTC.